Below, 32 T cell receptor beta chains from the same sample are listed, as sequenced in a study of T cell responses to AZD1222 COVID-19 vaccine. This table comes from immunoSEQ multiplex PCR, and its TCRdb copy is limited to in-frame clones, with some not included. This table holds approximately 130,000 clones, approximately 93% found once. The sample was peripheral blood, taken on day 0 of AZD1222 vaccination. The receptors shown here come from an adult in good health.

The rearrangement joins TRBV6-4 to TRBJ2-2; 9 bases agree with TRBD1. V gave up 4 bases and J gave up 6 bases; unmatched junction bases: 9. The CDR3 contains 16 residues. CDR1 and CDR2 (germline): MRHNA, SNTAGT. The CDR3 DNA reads TGTGCCAGCAGTGTTATACCGGGACAGGGTTCCGGGGAGCTGTTTTTT. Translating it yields CASSVIPGQGSGELFF.

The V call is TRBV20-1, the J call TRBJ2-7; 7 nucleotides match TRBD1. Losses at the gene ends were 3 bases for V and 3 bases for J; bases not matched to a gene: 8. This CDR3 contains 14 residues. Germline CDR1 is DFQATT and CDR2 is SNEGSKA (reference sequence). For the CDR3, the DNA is TGCAGTGCTAGTAGGGGGACAGAATACTACGAGCAGTACTTC. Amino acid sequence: CSASRGTEYYEQYF.

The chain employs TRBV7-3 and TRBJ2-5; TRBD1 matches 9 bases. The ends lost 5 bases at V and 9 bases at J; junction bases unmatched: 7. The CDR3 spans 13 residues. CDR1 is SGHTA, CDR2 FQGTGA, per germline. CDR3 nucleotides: TGTGCCAGCAGCCTTGGACAGGGGAGGTCCCAGTACTTC. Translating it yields CASSLGQGRSQYF. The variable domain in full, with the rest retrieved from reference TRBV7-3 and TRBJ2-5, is GAGVSQTPSNKVTEKGKYVELRCDPISGHTALYWYRQSLGQGPEFLIYFQGTGAADDSGLPNDRFFAVRPEGSVSTLKIQRTERGDSAVYLCASSLGQGRSQYFGPGTRLLVL.

The CDR3 region has the DNA TGTGCCTCTAGACTAGCGGGGGGGCAGGAGGAGACCCAGTACTTC. Its translation is CASRLAGGQEETQYF. The chain couples TRBV7-9 to TRBJ2-5; 14 nucleotides match TRBD2. The junction had 10 bases not matched to a gene; V was cut back by 11 bases and J by 5 bases. Looked up from germline, CDR1 is SEHNR and CDR2 is FQNEAQ (reference sequence). The CDR3 is made up of 15 amino acids.

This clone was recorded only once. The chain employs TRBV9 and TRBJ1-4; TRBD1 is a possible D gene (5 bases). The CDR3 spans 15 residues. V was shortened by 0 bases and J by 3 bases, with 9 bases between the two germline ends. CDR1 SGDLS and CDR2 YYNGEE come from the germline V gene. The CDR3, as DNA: TGTGCCAGCAGCGTAGAAGGGGCGGCTAATGAAAAACTGTTTTTT. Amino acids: CASSVEGAANEKLFF.

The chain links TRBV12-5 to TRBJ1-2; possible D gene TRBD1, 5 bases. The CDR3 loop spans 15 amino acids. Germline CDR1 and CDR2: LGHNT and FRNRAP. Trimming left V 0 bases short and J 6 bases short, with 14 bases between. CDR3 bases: TGTGCTAGTGGTTTGGTACTCTCGGGGGGAGATGGCTACACCTTC. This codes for CASGLVLSGGDGYTF.

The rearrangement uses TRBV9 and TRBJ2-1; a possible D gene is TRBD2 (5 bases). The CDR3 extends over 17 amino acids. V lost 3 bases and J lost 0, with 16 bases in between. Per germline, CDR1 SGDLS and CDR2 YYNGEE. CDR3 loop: CASSGFAPGSSYNEQFF. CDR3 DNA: TGTGCCAGCAGCGGATTCGCCCCTGGGAGCTCCTACAATGAGCAGTTCTTC.

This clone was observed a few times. The CDR3 coding sequence is TGTGCCAGCTCACTCAGGGATAACGATCAGCCCCAGCATTTT. It translates to CASSLRDNDQPQHF. V gene TRBV18 combines with J gene TRBJ1-5, with D perhaps matching TRBD1 (5 bases). V was trimmed by 4 bases and J by 5 bases, leaving 12 bases between them. Germline CDR1 reads KGHSH; CDR2 reads LQKENI. The length of the CDR3 is 14 residues.

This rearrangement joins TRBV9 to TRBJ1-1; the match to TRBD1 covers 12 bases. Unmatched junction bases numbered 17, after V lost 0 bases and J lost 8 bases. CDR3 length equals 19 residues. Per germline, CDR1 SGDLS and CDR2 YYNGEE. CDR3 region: CASSVGAGILGTGGTEAFF. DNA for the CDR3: TGTGCCAGCAGCGTAGGCGCAGGGATTCTCGGGACAGGGGGCACCGAAGCTTTCTTT.

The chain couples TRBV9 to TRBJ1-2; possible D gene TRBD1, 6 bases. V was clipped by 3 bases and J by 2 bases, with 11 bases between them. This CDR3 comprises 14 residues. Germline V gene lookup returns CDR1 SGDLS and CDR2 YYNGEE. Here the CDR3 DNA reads TGTGCCAGCAGCGGGAAACAGGGCAACTATGGCTACACCTTC. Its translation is CASSGKQGNYGYTF.

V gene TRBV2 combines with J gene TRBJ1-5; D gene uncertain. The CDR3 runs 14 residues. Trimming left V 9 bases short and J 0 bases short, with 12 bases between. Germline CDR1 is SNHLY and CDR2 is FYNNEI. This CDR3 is CASRAGISNQPQHF. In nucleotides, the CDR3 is TGTGCCAGTCGTGCGGGAATTAGCAATCAGCCCCAGCATTTT.

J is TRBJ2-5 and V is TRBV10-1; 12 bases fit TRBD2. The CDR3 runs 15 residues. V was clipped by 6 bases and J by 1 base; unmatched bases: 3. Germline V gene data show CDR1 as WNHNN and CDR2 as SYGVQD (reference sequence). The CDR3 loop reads CASSQGLAGQETQYF. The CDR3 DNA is TGCGCCAGCAGCCAGGGACTAGCGGGCCAAGAGACCCAGTACTTC.

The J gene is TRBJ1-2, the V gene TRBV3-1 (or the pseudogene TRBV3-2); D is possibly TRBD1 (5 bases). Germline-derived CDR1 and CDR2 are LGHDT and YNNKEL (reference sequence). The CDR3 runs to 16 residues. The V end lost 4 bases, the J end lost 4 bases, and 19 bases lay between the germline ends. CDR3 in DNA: TGTGCCAGCAGCCTTTATATTGACAGCAGGACCTATGGCTACACCTTC. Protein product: CASSLYIDSRTYGYTF.

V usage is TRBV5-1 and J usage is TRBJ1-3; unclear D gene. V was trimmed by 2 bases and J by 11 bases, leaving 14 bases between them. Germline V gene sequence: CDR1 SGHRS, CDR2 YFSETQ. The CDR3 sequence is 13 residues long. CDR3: CASSLGSSRPIYF. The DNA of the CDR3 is TGCGCCAGCAGCTTAGGGAGCTCCCGGCCCATATATTTT.

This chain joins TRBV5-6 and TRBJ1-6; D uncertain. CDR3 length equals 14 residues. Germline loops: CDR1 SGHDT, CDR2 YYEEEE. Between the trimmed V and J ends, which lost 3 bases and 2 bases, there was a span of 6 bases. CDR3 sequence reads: CASSSEAYNSPLHF. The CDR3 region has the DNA TGTGCCAGCAGCTCGGAGGCCTATAATTCACCCCTCCACTTT.

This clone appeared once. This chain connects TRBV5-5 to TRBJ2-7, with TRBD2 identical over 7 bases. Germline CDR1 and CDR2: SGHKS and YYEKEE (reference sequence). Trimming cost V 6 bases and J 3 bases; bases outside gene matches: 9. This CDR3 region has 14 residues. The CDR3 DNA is TGTGCCAGCATACCTTGGTGGGGGGGCTACGAGCAGTACTTC. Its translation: CASIPWWGGYEQYF.

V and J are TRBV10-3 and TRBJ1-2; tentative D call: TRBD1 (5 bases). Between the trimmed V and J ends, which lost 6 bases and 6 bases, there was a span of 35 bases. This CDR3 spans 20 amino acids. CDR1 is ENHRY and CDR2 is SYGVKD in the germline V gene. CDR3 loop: CAISGPTLSGPNYETDGYTF. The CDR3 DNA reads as TGTGCCATCAGCGGACCAACCCTTTCGGGACCAAACTATGAAACGGATGGCTACACCTTC.

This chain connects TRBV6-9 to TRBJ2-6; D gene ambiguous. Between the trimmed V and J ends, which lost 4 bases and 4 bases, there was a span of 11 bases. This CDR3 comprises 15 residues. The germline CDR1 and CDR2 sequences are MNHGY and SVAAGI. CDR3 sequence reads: CASSSSVAGANVLTF. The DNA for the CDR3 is TGTGCCAGCAGTTCCTCCGTCGCGGGGGCCAACGTCCTGACTTTC.

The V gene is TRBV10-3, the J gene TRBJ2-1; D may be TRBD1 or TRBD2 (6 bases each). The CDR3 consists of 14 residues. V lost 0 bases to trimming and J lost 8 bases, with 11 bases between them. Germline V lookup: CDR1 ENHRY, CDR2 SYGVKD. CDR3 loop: CAISESLGGDEQFF. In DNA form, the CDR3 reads TGTGCCATCAGTGAGTCGTTGGGGGGCGATGAGCAGTTCTTC.

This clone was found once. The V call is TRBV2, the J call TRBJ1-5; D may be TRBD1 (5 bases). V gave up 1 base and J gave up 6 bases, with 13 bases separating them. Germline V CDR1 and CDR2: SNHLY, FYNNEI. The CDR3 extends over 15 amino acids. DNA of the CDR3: TGTGCCAGCAGTGAAGGGGCAGGGCGGGGTCAGCCCCAGCATTTT. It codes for CASSEGAGRGQPQHF.

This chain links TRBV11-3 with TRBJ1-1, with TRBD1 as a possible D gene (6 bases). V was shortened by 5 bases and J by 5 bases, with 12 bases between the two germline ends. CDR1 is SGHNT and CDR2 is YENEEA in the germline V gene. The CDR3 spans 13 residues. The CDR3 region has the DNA TGTGCCAGCAGCCCGCGGGGGCAGACTGAAGCTTTCTTT. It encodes CASSPRGQTEAFF.

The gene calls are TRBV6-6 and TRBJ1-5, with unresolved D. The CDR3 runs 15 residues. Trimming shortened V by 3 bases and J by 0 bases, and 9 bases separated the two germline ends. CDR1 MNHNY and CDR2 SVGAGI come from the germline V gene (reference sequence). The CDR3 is CASSYTAYSNQPQHF. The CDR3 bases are TGTGCCAGCAGTTATACAGCTTATAGCAATCAGCCCCAGCATTTT.

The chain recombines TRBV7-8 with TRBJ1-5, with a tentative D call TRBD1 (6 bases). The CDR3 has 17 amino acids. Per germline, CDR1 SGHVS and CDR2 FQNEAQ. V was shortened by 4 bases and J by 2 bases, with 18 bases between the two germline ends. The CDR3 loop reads CASSSKGVGVGNQPQHF. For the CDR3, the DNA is TGTGCCAGCAGCTCAAAGGGGGTGGGGGTCGGCAATCAGCCCCAGCATTTT.

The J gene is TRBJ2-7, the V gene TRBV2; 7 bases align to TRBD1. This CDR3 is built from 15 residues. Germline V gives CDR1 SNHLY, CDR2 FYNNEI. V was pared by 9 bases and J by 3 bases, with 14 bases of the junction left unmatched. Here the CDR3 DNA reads TGTGCCAGTAGCTTGACAGGGCCGGCGGGCTACGAGCAGTACTTC. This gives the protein CASSLTGPAGYEQYF.

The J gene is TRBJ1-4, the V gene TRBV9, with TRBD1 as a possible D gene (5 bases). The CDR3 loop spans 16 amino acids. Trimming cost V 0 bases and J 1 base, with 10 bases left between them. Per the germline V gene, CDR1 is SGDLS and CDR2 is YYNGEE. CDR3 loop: CASSVGSGGTNEKLFF. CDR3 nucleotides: TGTGCCAGCAGCGTAGGGTCGGGGGGAACTAATGAAAAACTGTTTTTT.

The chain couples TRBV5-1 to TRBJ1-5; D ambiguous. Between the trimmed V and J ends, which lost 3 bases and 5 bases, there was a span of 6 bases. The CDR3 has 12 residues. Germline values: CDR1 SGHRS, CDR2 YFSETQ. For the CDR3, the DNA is TGCGCCAGCAGCTCAAAAGATCAGCCCCAGCATTTT. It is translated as CASSSKDQPQHF.

The CDR3 loop is CASSPQEPGATNYGYTF. The CDR3, as DNA: TGTGCCAGCAGCCCCCAGGAACCAGGGGCCACTAACTATGGCTACACCTTC. The chain links TRBV7-6 to TRBJ1-2; D is perhaps TRBD1 (6 bases). Looked up from germline, CDR1 is SGHVS and CDR2 is FNYEAQ. The CDR3 totals 17 residues. The germline V and J ends were trimmed by 5 bases and 0 bases, with 19 bases remaining between them.

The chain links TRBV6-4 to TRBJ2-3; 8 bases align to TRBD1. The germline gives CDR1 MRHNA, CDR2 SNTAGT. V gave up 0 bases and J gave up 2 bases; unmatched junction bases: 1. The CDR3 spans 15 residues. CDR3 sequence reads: CASSDSTGATDTQYF. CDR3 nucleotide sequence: TGTGCCAGCAGTGACTCGACAGGGGCCACAGATACGCAGTATTTT.

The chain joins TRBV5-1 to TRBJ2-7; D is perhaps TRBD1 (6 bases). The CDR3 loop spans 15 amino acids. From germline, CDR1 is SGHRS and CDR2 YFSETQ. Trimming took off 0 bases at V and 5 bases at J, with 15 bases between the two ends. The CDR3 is CASSLVGGDFHEQYF. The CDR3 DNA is TGCGCCAGCAGCTTGGTAGGGGGAGATTTCCACGAGCAGTACTTC.

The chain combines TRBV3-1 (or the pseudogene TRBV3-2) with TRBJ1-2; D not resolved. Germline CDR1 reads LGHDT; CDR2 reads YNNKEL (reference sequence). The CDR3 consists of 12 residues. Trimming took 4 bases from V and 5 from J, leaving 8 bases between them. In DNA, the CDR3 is TGTGCCAGCAGCCTTCAAGGATATGGCTACACCTTC. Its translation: CASSLQGYGYTF.

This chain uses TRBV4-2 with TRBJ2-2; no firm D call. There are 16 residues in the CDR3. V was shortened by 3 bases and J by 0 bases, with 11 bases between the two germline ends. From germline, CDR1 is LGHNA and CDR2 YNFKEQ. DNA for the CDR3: TGTGCCAGCAGCCAGGAAACTTGGGCGAACACCGGGGAGCTGTTTTTT. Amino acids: CASSQETWANTGELFF.

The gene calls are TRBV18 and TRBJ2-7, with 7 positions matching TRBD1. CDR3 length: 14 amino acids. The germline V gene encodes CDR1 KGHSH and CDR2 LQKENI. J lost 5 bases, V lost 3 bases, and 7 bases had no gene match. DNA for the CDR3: TGTGCCAGCTCACCGGGACAGCTACCCGACGAGCAGTACTTC. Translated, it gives CASSPGQLPDEQYF. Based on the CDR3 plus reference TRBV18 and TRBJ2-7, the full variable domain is NAGVMQNPRHLVRRRGQEARLRCSPMKGHSHVYWYRQLPEEGLKFMVYLQKENIIDESGMPKERFSAEFPKEGPSILRIQQVVRGDSAAYFCASSPGQLPDEQYFGPGTRLTVT.